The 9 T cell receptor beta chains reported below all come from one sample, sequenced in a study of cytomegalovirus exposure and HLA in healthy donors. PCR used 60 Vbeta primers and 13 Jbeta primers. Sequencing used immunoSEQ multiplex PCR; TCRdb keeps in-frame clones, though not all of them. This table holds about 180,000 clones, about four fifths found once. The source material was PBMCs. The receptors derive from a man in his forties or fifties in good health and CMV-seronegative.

CDR3 residues: CASSVIGGETQYF. CDR3 in DNA: TGTGCCAGCAGTGTCATAGGGGGAGAGACCCAGTACTTC. The chain carries TRBV2 and TRBJ2-5, with a weak D call TRBD1 (6 bases). The CDR3 is 13 residues long. Trimming removed 4 bases from V and 4 bases from J, with 10 bases in between. Per the germline V gene, CDR1 is SNHLY and CDR2 is FYNNEI.

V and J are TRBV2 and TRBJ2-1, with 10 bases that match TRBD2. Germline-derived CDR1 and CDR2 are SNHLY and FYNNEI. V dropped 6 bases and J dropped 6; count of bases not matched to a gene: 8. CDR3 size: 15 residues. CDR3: CASRVGLADGNEQFF. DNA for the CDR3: TGTGCCAGCAGGGTCGGACTAGCGGACGGCAATGAGCAGTTCTTC.

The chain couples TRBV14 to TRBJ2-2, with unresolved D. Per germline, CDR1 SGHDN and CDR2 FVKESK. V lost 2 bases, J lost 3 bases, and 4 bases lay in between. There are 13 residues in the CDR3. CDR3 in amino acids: CASSQLHTGELFF. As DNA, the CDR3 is TGTGCCAGCAGCCAACTCCACACCGGGGAGCTGTTTTTT.

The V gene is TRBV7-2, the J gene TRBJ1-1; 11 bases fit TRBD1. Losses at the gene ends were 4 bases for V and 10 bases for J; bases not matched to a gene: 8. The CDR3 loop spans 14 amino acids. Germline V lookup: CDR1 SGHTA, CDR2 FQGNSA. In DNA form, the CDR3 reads TGTGCCAGCAGCTCTGGACAGGGGGCGAGTGCAGCTTTCTTT. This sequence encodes CASSSGQGASAAFF. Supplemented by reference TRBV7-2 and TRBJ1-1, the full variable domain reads GAGVSQSPSNKVTEKGKDVELRCDPISGHTALYWYRQSLGQGLEFLIYFQGNSAPDKSGLPSDRFSAERTGGSVSTLTIQRTQQEDSAVYLCASSSGQGASAAFFGQGTRLTVV.

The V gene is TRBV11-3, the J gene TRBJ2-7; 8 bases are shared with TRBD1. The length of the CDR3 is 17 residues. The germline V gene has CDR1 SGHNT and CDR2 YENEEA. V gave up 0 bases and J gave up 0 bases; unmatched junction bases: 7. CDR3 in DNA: TGTGCCAGCAGCTTAGATACCTGGGACAGGCTCTCCTACGAGCAGTACTTC. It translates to CASSLDTWDRLSYEQYF.

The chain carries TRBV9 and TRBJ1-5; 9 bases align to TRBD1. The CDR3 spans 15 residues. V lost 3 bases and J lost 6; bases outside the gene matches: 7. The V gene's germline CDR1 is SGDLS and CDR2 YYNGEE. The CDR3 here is CASSAGQGIGQPQHF. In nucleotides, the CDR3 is TGTGCCAGCAGCGCCGGACAGGGGATAGGTCAGCCCCAGCATTTT.

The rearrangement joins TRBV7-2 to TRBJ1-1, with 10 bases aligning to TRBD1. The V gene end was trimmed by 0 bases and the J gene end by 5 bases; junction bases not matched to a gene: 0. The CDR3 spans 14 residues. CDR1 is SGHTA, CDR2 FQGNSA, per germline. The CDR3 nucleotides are TGTGCCAGCAGCTTAGCGGGACAGGGGACTGAAGCTTTCTTT. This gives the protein CASSLAGQGTEAFF. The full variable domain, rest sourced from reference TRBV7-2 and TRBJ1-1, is GAGVSQSPSNKVTEKGKDVELRCDPISGHTALYWYRQSLGQGLEFLIYFQGNSAPDKSGLPSDRFSAERTGGSVSTLTIQRTQQEDSAVYLCASSLAGQGTEAFFGQGTRLTVV.

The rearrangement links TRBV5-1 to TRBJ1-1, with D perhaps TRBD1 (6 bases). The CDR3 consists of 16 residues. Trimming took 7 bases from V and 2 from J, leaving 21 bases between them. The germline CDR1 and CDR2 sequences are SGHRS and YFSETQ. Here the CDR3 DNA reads TGCGCCAGCCGTCGACAGGCTCTGGCAGCCAACACTGAAGCTTTCTTT. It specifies CASRRQALAANTEAFF. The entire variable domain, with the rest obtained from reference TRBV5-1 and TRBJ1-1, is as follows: KAGVTQTPRYLIKTRGQQVTLSCSPISGHRSVSWYQQTPGQGLQFLFEYFSETQRNKGNFPGRFSGRQFSNSRSEMNVSTLELGDSALYLCASRRQALAANTEAFFGQGTRLTVV.

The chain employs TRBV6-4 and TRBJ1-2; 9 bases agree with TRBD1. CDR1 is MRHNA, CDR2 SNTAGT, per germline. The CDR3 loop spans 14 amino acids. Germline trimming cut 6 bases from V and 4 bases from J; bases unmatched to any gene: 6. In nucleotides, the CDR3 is TGTGCCAGCAGAGATTCGGGACAGGGCTATGGCTACACCTTC. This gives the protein CASRDSGQGYGYTF.